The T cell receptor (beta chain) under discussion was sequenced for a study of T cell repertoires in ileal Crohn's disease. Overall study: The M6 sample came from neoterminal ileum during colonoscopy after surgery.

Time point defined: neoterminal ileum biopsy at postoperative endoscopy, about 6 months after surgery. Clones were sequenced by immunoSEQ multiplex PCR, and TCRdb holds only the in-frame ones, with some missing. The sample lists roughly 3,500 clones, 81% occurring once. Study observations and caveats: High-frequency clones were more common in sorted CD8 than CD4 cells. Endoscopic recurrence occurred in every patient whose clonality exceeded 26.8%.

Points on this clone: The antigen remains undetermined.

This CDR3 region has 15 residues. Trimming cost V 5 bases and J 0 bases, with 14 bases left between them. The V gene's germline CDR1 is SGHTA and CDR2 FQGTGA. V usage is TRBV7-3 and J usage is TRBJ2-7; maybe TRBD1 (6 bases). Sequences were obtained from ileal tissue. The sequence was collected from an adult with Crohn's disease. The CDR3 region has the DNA TGTGCCAGCAGCCCATATCAGGGGTTCTCCTACGAGCAGTACTTC. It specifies CASSPYQGFSYEQYF.